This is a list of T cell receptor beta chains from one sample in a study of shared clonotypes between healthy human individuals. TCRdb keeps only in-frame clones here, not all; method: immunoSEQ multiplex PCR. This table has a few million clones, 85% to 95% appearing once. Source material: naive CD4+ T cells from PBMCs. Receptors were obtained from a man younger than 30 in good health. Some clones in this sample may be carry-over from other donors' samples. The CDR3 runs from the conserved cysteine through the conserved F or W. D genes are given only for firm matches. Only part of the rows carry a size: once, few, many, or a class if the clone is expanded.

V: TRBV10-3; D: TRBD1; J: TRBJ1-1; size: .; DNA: TGTGCCATCAGTGCCACGGGAGCAGGGGGTGCTGAAGCTTTCTTT; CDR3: CAISATGAGGAEAFF
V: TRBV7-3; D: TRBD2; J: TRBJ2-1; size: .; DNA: TGTGCCAGCAGCCCGGCCCGGGACTACTACAATGAGCAGTTCTTC; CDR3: CASSPARDYYNEQFF
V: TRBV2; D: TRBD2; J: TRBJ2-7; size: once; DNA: TGTGCCAGTAGAGGGAGGACTAGCCTTACCTACGAGCAGTACTTC; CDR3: CASRGRTSLTYEQYF
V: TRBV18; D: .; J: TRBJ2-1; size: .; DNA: TGTGCCAGCTCACTCATCCAGGGATCGGGCTCCTACAATGAGCAGTTCTTC; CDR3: CASSLIQGSGSYNEQFF
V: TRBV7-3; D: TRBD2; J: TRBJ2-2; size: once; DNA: TGTGCCAGCAGCCAACTAGCGGGGTACACCGGGGAGCTGTTTTTT; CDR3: CASSQLAGYTGELFF
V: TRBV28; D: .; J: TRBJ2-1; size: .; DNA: TGTGCCAGCAGCTCGACTAGTTTCCGTGAGCAGTTCTTC; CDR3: CASSSTSFREQFF
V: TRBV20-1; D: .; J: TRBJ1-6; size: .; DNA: TGCAGTGCGACGGGGAATTCACCCCTCCACTTT; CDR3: CSATGNSPLHF
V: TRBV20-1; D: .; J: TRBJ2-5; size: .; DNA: TGCAGTGCTACCTCAAGGACCACCCAGTACTTC; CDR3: CSATSRTTQYF
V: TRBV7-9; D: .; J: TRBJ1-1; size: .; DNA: TGTGCCAGCAGCTGGCTCGGGGTCGGGGCCACTGAAGCTTTCTTT; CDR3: CASSWLGVGATEAFF
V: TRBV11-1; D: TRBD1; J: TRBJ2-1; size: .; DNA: TGTGCCAGCAGCACAGGACAGGGGATCGATGAGCAGTTCTTC; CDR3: CASSTGQGIDEQFF
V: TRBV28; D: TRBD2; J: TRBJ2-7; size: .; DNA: TGTGCCAGCAGTCCGTGGGGGACTAGCGGGAAATGGGTCGGGGAATTGTCCTACGAGCAGTACTTC; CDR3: CASSPWGTSGKWVGELSYEQYF
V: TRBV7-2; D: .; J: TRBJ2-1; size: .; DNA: TGTGCCAGCAGCTTTGGACTGCACAATGAGCAGTTCTTC; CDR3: CASSFGLHNEQFF
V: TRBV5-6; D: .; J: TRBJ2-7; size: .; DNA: TGTGCCAGCAGCTCGGGACACCTCTCCTACGAGCAGTACTTC; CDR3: CASSSGHLSYEQYF
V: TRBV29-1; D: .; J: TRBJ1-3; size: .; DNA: TGCAGCGTTGTGGTCAGGCACAGCTCTGGAAACACCATATATTTT; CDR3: CSVVVRHSSGNTIYF
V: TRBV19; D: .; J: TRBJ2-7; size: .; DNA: TGTGCCAGTAGTAGCGGGGCTAGCTCCTACGAGCAGTACTTC; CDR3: CASSSGASSYEQYF
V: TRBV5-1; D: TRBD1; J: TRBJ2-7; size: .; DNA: TGCGCCAGCAGCAAGGACCCGCCGGGACAGGGGGGAAGTGAGCAGTACTTC; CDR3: CASSKDPPGQGGSEQYF
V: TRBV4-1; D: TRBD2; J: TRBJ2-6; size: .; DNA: TGCGCCAGCAGCCAAGAGTCCGCTACTAGCGGGAGCCACTCTGGGGCCAACGTCCTGACTTTC; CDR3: CASSQESATSGSHSGANVLTF
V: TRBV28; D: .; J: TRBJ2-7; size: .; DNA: TGTGCCAGCAGGCTGGGTTCGGGCAGTCCCTACGAGCAGTACTTC; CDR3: CASRLGSGSPYEQYF
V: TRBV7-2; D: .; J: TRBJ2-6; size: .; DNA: TGTGCCAGCAGCTTGCCCCCTGGGGCCAACGTCCTGACTTTC; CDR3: CASSLPPGANVLTF
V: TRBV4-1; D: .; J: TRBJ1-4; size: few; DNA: TGCGCCAGCAGCCACATTGCGAGGCGAGATGAAAAACTGTTTTTT; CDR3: CASSHIARRDEKLFF
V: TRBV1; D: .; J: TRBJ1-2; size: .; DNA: TGCACCAGCAGCCAAGTCGGCTCCATTAACTATGGCTACACCTTC; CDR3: CTSSQVGSINYGYTF
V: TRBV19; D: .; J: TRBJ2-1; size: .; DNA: TGTGCCAGTAGCCCCGCCTCGACAGACTATAATGAGCAGTTCTTC; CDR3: CASSPASTDYNEQFF
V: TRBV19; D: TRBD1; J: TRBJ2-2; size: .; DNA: TGTGCCAGTAGTCCTCGGACAGGGGACACCGGGGAGCTGTTTTTT; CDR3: CASSPRTGDTGELFF
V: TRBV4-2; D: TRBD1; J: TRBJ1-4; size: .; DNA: TGTGCCAGCAGCCAAGTAGGACAGGACGAAAAACTGTTTTTT; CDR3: CASSQVGQDEKLFF
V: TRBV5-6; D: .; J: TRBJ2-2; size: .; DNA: TGTGCCAGCAGTCTGATCACAAGGAACACCGGGGAGCTGTTTTTT; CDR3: CASSLITRNTGELFF
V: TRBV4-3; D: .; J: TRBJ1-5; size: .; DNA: TGCGCCAGCAGCCAAGATTGGAGGGTTAGCCGGCCCCAGCATTTT; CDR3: CASSQDWRVSRPQHF
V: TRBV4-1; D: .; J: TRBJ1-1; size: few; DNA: TGCGCCAGCAGCCAAGAGGCACAGAGGAGAGCTGAAGCTTTCTTT; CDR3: CASSQEAQRRAEAFF
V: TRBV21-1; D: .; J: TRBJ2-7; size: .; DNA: TGTGCCAGCAGCGAAAACCGGGACAGGGTGTACGAGCAGTACTTC; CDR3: CASSENRDRVYEQYF